This TCR beta chain was sequenced for a study of blood T cell repertoires in COVID-19. Study details: The origin of the acute and convalescent COVID-19 samples was the United States, Italy and Spain.

V lost 7 bases, J lost 6 bases, and 6 bases stayed unmatched. This CDR3 has 14 amino acids. Germline V gives CDR1 MNHEY, CDR2 SVGAGI. The assay was immunoSEQ multiplex PCR, and TCRdb's table has in-frame clones only and misses some. There are 90,000 to 100,000 clones in the sample; 70% to 85% occur only once, and roughly a sixth lies in the top ten. The chain joins TRBV6-5 to TRBJ1-3; 10 bases are shared with TRBD1. The sequence was collected from a woman aged 55-69 years with acute or convalescent COVID-19. The sequencing input was peripheral blood. CDR3: CASMTTGGLNTIYF. The CDR3 nucleotides are TGTGCCAGCATGACGACAGGGGGCCTAAACACCATATATTTT.